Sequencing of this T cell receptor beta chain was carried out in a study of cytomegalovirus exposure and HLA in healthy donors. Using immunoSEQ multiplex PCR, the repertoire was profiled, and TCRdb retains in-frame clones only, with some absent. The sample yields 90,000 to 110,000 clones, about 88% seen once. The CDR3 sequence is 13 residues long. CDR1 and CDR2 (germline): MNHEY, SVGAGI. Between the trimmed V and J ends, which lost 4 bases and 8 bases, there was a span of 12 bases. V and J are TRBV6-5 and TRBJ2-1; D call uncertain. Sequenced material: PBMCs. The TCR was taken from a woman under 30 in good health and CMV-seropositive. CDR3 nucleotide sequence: TGTGCCAGCAGTTTTGTATCTAGTCATGAGCAGTTCTTC. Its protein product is CASSFVSSHEQFF.